A selection of T cell receptor beta chains follows, all from one sample in a study of T-cell reconstitution after alpha-beta-depleted transplantation in children. TCRdb recomputed calls from the PCR reads with MiXCR, one row per CDR3 protein. The sample includes some 290,000 distinct CDR3 sequences, 9.9% of them seen just once. Sequencing was performed on PBMCs from the stem cell graft donor, taken from the stem cell graft. These receptors originate from a human donor who donated a stem cell graft to a child with SCID. The CDR3 runs from the conserved cysteine through the conserved F or W. D genes are given only for firm matches. Not all rows give a size; the values are once, few, many and, for expanded clones, a class.

V: TRBV6-5; size: few; J: TRBJ1-1; D: TRBD1; DNA: TGTGCCAGCAGTTGGAGGGGACAGGGGGCGGCCCATGAAGCTTTCTTT; CDR3: CASSWRGQGAAHEAFF
V: TRBV12-3/TRBV12-4; size: .; J: TRBJ2-7; D: TRBD2; DNA: TGTGCCAGCAGTTTAGTTAGCGGGGGACATTACGAGCAGTACTTC; CDR3: CASSLVSGGHYEQYF
V: TRBV10-3; size: few; J: TRBJ2-3; D: TRBD1; DNA: TGTGCCATCAGAAGGACAGGGCTAGAAAAAGATACGCAGTATTTT; CDR3: CAIRRTGLEKDTQYF
V: TRBV7-9; size: few; J: TRBJ1-1; D: TRBD1; DNA: TGTGCCAGCAGCTTGGATGGACAGGGGACTGAAGCTTTCTTT; CDR3: CASSLDGQGTEAFF
V: TRBV11-2; size: .; J: TRBJ1-5; D: .; DNA: TGTGCCAGCAGCTTATCGGGACAAGGGTTCGGGCCCCAGCATTTT; CDR3: CASSLSGQGFGPQHF
V: TRBV9; size: few; J: TRBJ1-6; D: .; DNA: TGTGCCAGCAGCGAGGCGACCTATAATTCACCCCTCCACTTT; CDR3: CASSEATYNSPLHF
V: TRBV19; size: few; J: TRBJ2-3; D: TRBD2; DNA: TGTGCCAGTAACGGCGGGGGGCGGACAGATACGCAGTATTTT; CDR3: CASNGGGRTDTQYF
V: TRBV27; size: .; J: TRBJ1-6; D: TRBD1; DNA: TGTGCCAGCGGCCGGACAGGTTATAATTCACCCCTCCACTTT; CDR3: CASGRTGYNSPLHF
V: TRBV5-1; size: .; J: TRBJ1-1; D: .; DNA: TGCGCCAGCAGCTTGGGGGCAGGGAACATGAACACTGAAGCTTTCTTT; CDR3: CASSLGAGNMNTEAFF
V: TRBV5-6; size: .; J: TRBJ1-4; D: .; DNA: TGTGCCAGCAGCTTGTGGAGGACCCATGAAAAACTGTTTTTT; CDR3: CASSLWRTHEKLFF
V: TRBV2; size: many; J: TRBJ2-7; D: .; DNA: TGTGCCAGCAGTGAAGGTCTCAGAGGCGAGCAGTACTTC; CDR3: CASSEGLRGEQYF
V: TRBV12-3/TRBV12-4; size: .; J: TRBJ2-6; D: TRBD1; DNA: TGTGCCAGCAGCTCAATGACAGGGGCTGGGGCCAACGTCCTGACTTTC; CDR3: CASSSMTGAGANVLTF
V: TRBV6-2/TRBV6-3; size: few; J: TRBJ1-5; D: .; DNA: TGTGCCAGCACCAGACAGTTCCCCAATCAGCCCCAGCATTTT; CDR3: CASTRQFPNQPQHF
V: TRBV5-6; size: many; J: TRBJ1-1; D: .; DNA: TGTGCCAGCAGCTTCGAGGGCATGAACACTGAAGCTTTCTTT; CDR3: CASSFEGMNTEAFF
V: TRBV29-1; size: .; J: TRBJ1-1; D: TRBD1; DNA: TGCAGCGTCGGCAGGGGGATCGCTGAAGCTTTCTTT; CDR3: CSVGRGIAEAFF
V: TRBV7-3; size: few; J: TRBJ1-4; D: TRBD1; DNA: TGTGCCAGCAGCTTCGGACAGGAGGTTAATGAAAAACTGTTTTTT; CDR3: CASSFGQEVNEKLFF
V: TRBV2; size: .; J: TRBJ2-2; D: .; DNA: TGTGCCGACAGGCTGAACACCGTGGAGCTGTTTTTT; CDR3: CADRLNTVELFF
V: TRBV19; size: few; J: TRBJ2-3; D: .; DNA: TGTGCCAGTTCTGACAGCGGGGACACCACAGATACGCAGTATTTT; CDR3: CASSDSGDTTDTQYF
V: TRBV5-1; size: .; J: TRBJ2-3; D: TRBD2; DNA: TGCGCCAGCAGCACGAGCGGGGGGATGAGTGATACGCAGTATTTT; CDR3: CASSTSGGMSDTQYF
V: TRBV10-3; size: many; J: TRBJ1-2; D: .; DNA: TGTGCCATCAGTGACGGATTTATTGGGGTCGTCGGGGGCTACACCTTC; CDR3: CAISDGFIGVVGGYTF
V: TRBV5-1; size: .; J: TRBJ2-3; D: .; DNA: TGCGCCAGCAGCTTGGACCCCACAGATACGCAGTATTTT; CDR3: CASSLDPTDTQYF
V: TRBV12-3/TRBV12-4; size: few; J: TRBJ1-1; D: .; DNA: TGTGCCAGCAGTTTAGTGGGGCAAGCTTTCTTT; CDR3: CASSLVGQAFF
V: TRBV6-4; size: few; J: TRBJ2-2; D: TRBD2; DNA: TGTGCCAGCAGTGATGGGACTAGTAACACCGGGGAGCTGTTTTTT; CDR3: CASSDGTSNTGELFF
V: TRBV7-3; size: .; J: TRBJ1-2; D: .; DNA: TGTGCCAGCAGCTTGGGCACCTACCTGGGGTATGGCTACACCTTC; CDR3: CASSLGTYLGYGYTF
V: TRBV6-1; size: .; J: TRBJ2-5; D: .; DNA: TGTGCCAGCAGCGATGCAGAAGGTAGTATGGAAGAGACCCAGTACTTC; CDR3: CASSDAEGSMEETQYF
V: TRBV20-1; size: .; J: TRBJ1-1; D: .; DNA: TGCAGTGCTAGAGAGGAGGGATGGACTGAAGCTTTCTTT; CDR3: CSAREEGWTEAFF
V: TRBV11-2; size: .; J: TRBJ2-5; D: .; DNA: TGTGCCAGCAGCTTACCGGGGGCGCTTAAGACCCAGTACTTC; CDR3: CASSLPGALKTQYF
V: TRBV6-1; size: .; J: TRBJ2-4; D: TRBD1; DNA: TGTGCCAGCAGCCACGTAGGGACAGGGGCTTTCGATCAGTACTTC; CDR3: CASSHVGTGAFDQYF
V: TRBV2; size: .; J: TRBJ2-7; D: TRBD1; DNA: TGTGCCAGCAGTGTTAACAGGGGCCAATACGAGCAGTACTTC; CDR3: CASSVNRGQYEQYF
V: TRBV3-1; size: .; J: TRBJ2-3; D: .; DNA: TGTGCCAGCAGCTTCTGGACAGGGAGGGGAGATACGCAGTATTTT; CDR3: CASSFWTGRGDTQYF
V: TRBV14; size: .; J: TRBJ1-4; D: .; DNA: TGTGCCAGCAGCCAACGCCAGGGGCGATATGAAAAACTGTTTTTT; CDR3: CASSQRQGRYEKLFF
V: TRBV10-3; size: few; J: TRBJ2-7; D: TRBD1; DNA: TGTGCCATCAGTGAGTTGGGACAGAAGTACGAGCAGTACTTC; CDR3: CAISELGQKYEQYF
V: TRBV5-1; size: .; J: TRBJ2-5; D: .; DNA: TGCGCCAGCAGCCTCGGCGGGGTGGGAGAGACCCAGTACTTC; CDR3: CASSLGGVGETQYF
V: TRBV12-5; size: few; J: TRBJ1-1; D: .; DNA: TGTGCTAGTGGTTTTTGGGGCACTGAAGCTTTCTTT; CDR3: CASGFWGTEAFF
V: TRBV27; size: .; J: TRBJ2-1; D: TRBD1; DNA: TGTGCCACCGTACAGGGGGCTAACTGGAATGAGCAGTTCTTC; CDR3: CATVQGANWNEQFF
V: TRBV7-9; size: .; J: TRBJ2-2; D: TRBD1; DNA: TGTGCCAGCAGACCCCGGACAGGGGGAGGCGGGGAGCTGTTTTTT; CDR3: CASRPRTGGGGELFF
V: TRBV7-9; size: few; J: TRBJ1-1; D: .; DNA: TGTGCCAGCAGCTTAACAGCCGCTGAAGCTTTCTTT; CDR3: CASSLTAAEAFF
V: TRBV19; size: .; J: TRBJ2-7; D: TRBD1; DNA: TGTGCCAGTAGTATAGACGCCGGGACAGGGAACGAGCAGTACTTC; CDR3: CASSIDAGTGNEQYF
V: TRBV6-1; size: .; J: TRBJ2-2; D: TRBD2; DNA: TGTGCCAGCAGTGATTGGAGCGGGGTCACCGGGGAGCTGTTTTTT; CDR3: CASSDWSGVTGELFF
V: TRBV14; size: many; J: TRBJ2-7; D: .; DNA: TGTGCCAGCAGCCAAGGAAGGGCCTCCTACGAGCAGTACTTC; CDR3: CASSQGRASYEQYF
V: TRBV13; size: few; J: TRBJ2-3; D: TRBD2; DNA: TGTGCCAGCAGCTCTTCCCTGACTAGCGGGGTAAATACGCAGTATTTT; CDR3: CASSSSLTSGVNTQYF
V: TRBV3-1; size: .; J: TRBJ2-7; D: TRBD2; DNA: TGTGCCAGCAGCCCCGGGGGGAACTTTTACGAGCAGTACTTC; CDR3: CASSPGGNFYEQYF
V: TRBV5-1; size: few; J: TRBJ2-1; D: TRBD1; DNA: TGCGCCAGCAGCGGGACAGGGGGCCGTAACGAGCAGTTCTTC; CDR3: CASSGTGGRNEQFF
V: TRBV5-1; size: few; J: TRBJ2-7; D: .; DNA: TGCGCCAGCAGCTTGGGGGGGACACCCACCTACGAGCAGTACTTC; CDR3: CASSLGGTPTYEQYF
V: TRBV4-1; size: .; J: TRBJ2-1; D: TRBD2; DNA: TGCGCCAGCAGCCAAGTGTTGCTAGCGGGGGGAACCTACAATGAGCAGTTCTTC; CDR3: CASSQVLLAGGTYNEQFF
V: TRBV6-1; size: .; J: TRBJ2-3; D: TRBD2; DNA: TGTGCCAGCAGCCCTTCTAGCGGGGGAAGCACAGATACGCAGTATTTT; CDR3: CASSPSSGGSTDTQYF
V: TRBV9; size: many; J: TRBJ2-5; D: .; DNA: TGTGCCAGCAACAAGGGGCCGGGGGCCGGAGAGACCCAGTACTTC; CDR3: CASNKGPGAGETQYF
V: TRBV20-1; size: few; J: TRBJ2-2; D: TRBD2; DNA: TGCAGTGCTAGGCCTACGGGAGGGTTCACCGGGGAGCTGTTTTTT; CDR3: CSARPTGGFTGELFF
V: TRBV25-1; size: many; J: TRBJ2-3; D: .; DNA: TGTGCCACCACAGGTCCTATTAGCACAGATACGCAGTATTTT; CDR3: CATTGPISTDTQYF
V: TRBV29-1; size: .; J: TRBJ2-7; D: TRBD1; DNA: TGCAGCGTTGAAATGGACAGGGGAGGCTCCTACGAGCAGTACTTC; CDR3: CSVEMDRGGSYEQYF
V: TRBV6-1; size: .; J: TRBJ1-2; D: .; DNA: TGTGCCAGCAGCGCAGGGTATAACTATGGCTACACCTTC; CDR3: CASSAGYNYGYTF
V: TRBV7-8; size: few; J: TRBJ1-2; D: .; DNA: TGTGCCAGCAGCCCGAGCCGCCCCCGACAGAGTCATGGCTACACCTTC; CDR3: CASSPSRPRQSHGYTF
V: TRBV11-2; size: .; J: TRBJ2-5; D: .; DNA: TGTGCCAGCAGCTTAGATCGCAGTGTTAAGCAAGAGACCCAGTACTTC; CDR3: CASSLDRSVKQETQYF
V: TRBV4-1; size: many; J: TRBJ1-1; D: TRBD1; DNA: TGCGCCAGCAGCCATTACACAGGGGCGGACACTGAAGCTTTCTTT; CDR3: CASSHYTGADTEAFF
V: TRBV5-1; size: .; J: TRBJ2-7; D: .; DNA: TGCGCCAGCAGCTTGGTTAGAGGGAAGGACTACGAGCAGTACTTC; CDR3: CASSLVRGKDYEQYF
V: TRBV12-3/TRBV12-4; size: .; J: TRBJ2-2; D: .; DNA: TGTGCCAGCAGGAACAACAGGGAGAACACCGGGGAGCTGTTTTTT; CDR3: CASRNNRENTGELFF
V: TRBV12-3/TRBV12-4; size: .; J: TRBJ2-1; D: .; DNA: TGTGCCAGCAATGGACCGGGACGGTCGTTCGATGAGCAGTTCTTC; CDR3: CASNGPGRSFDEQFF
V: TRBV7-9; size: many; J: TRBJ2-3; D: TRBD1; DNA: TGTGCCAGCAGCTCGACAGGGAGCCGCACAGATACGCAGTATTTT; CDR3: CASSSTGSRTDTQYF